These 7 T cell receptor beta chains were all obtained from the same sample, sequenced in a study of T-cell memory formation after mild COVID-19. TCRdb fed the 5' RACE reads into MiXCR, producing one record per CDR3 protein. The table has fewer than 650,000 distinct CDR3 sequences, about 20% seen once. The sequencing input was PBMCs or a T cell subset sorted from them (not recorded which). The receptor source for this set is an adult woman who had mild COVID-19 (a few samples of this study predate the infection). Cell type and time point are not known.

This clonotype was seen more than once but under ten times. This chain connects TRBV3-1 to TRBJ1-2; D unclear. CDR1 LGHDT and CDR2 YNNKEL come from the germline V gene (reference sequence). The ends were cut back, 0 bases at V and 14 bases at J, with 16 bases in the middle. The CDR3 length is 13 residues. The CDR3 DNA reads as TGTGCCAGCAGCCAAGATAGTGGTCGCCCGAGGACCTTC. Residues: CASSQDSGRPRTF.

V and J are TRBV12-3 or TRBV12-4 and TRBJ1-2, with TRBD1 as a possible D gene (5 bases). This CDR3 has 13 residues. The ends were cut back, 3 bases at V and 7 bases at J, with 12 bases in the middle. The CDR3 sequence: CASSFQGFIGYTF. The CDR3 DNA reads TGTGCCAGCAGTTTCCAGGGATTCATTGGCTACACCTTC.

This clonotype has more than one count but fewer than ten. The CDR3 region has the DNA TGTGCCAGCAGCTCGGACATCCTTAATGGCTACACCTTC. It translates to CASSSDILNGYTF. This rearrangement joins TRBV7-9 to TRBJ1-2; the D gene is possibly TRBD1 (5 bases). The germline gives CDR1 SEHNR, CDR2 FQNEAQ (reference sequence). The V end was cut by 4 bases, the J end by 6 bases, with 12 bases between. CDR3 length equals 13 residues. Using reference TRBV7-9 and TRBJ1-2 for the parts outside the CDR3, the full variable domain is DTGVSQNPRHKITKRGQNVTFRCDPISEHNRLYWYRQTLGQGPEFLTYFQNEAQLEKSRLLSDRFSAERPKGSFSTLEIQRTEQGDSAMYLCASSSDILNGYTFGSGTRLTVV.

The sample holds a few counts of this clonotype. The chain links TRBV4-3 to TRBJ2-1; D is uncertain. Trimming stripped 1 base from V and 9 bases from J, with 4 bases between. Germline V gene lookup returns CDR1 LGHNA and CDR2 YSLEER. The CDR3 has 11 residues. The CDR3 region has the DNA TGCGCCAGCAGCCAAGGGTTTGAGCAGTTCTTC. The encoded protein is CASSQGFEQFF.

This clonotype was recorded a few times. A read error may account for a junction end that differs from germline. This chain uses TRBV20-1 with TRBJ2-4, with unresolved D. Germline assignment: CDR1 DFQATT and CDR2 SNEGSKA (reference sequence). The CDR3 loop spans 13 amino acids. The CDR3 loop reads CSARLGAENIQYF. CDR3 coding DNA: TGCAGTGCTAGGCTAGGAGCCGAAAACATTCAGTACTTC.

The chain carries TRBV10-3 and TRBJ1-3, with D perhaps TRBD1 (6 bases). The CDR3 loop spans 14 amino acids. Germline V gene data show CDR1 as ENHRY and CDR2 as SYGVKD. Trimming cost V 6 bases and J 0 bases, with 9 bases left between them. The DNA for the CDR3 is TGTGCCATCAGGAAGGACAGCTCTGGAAACACCATATATTTT. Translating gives CAIRKDSSGNTIYF.

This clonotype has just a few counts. The CDR3 nucleotides are TGTGCCAGCAGCTCCGATGGGACAGTCAATGAGCAGTTCTTC. Its protein is CASSSDGTVNEQFF. The chain combines TRBV7-7 with TRBJ2-1; 7 nucleotides line up with TRBD1. The CDR3 spans 14 residues. V lost 4 bases and J lost 6; bases outside the gene matches: 6. Looked up from germline, CDR1 is SSHAT and CDR2 is FNYEAQ (reference sequence). Using reference TRBV7-7 and TRBJ2-1 for the parts outside the CDR3, the full variable domain is GAGVSQSPRYKVTKRGQDVTLRCDPISSHATLYWYQQALGQGPEFLTYFNYEAQPDKSGLPSDRFSAERPEGSISTLTIQRTEQRDSAMYRCASSSDGTVNEQFFGPGTRLTVL.